These 23 T cell receptor beta chains were sequenced from one sample in a study of T-cell memory formation after mild COVID-19. TCRdb called the 5' RACE reads again in MiXCR, with one record for every CDR3 protein. This table holds about 400,000 distinct CDR3 sequences, 20% to 25% found once. The material sequenced was PBMCs or a T cell subset sorted from them (not recorded which). These receptors all come from an adult woman who had mild COVID-19 (a few samples of this study predate the infection). Cell type and time point are not known.

The chain has TRBV27 and TRBJ1-2, with D unclear. The ends were cut back, 3 bases at V and 5 bases at J, with 7 bases in the middle. CDR3 length: 12 amino acids. Germline V gene sequence: CDR1 MNHEY, CDR2 SMNVEV (reference sequence). The CDR3 here is CASSFKGYGYTF. The CDR3 coding sequence is TGTGCCAGCAGTTTCAAAGGGTATGGCTACACCTTC.

The chain links TRBV24-1 to TRBJ2-1; the D is unclear. Germline lookup yields CDR1 KGHDR and CDR2 SFDVKD. V shed 4 bases and J shed 9 bases, with 6 bases lying between them. This CDR3 contains 11 residues. CDR3: CATSEGGEQFF. CDR3 nucleotides: TGTGCCACCAGTGAGGGTGGTGAGCAGTTCTTC.

This clonotype came up a few times. This chain joins TRBV7-2 and TRBJ2-5; D gene ambiguous. CDR3 length: 16 amino acids. Deletions cut 0 bases from V and 1 base from J, with 12 bases between. Germline V CDR1 and CDR2: SGHTA, FQGNSA. CDR3 region: CASSLAPMTSQETQYF. The DNA for the CDR3 is TGTGCCAGCAGCTTAGCCCCCATGACATCCCAAGAGACCCAGTACTTC. Looking up the rest from reference TRBV7-2 and TRBJ2-5 gives the full variable domain: GAGVSQSPSNKVTEKGKDVELRCDPISGHTALYWYRQSLGQGLEFLIYFQGNSAPDKSGLPSDRFSAERTGGSVSTLTIQRTQQEDSAVYLCASSLAPMTSQETQYFGPGTRLLVL.

This chain joins TRBV9 and TRBJ2-3; no clear D gene. The CDR3 sequence is 13 residues long. The ends were cut back, 2 bases at V and 4 bases at J, with 8 bases in the middle. CDR1 and CDR2 (germline): SGDLS, YYNGEE. For the CDR3, the DNA is TGTGCCAGCAGCGTCGGAGTTCCAGATACGCAGTATTTT. Translating it yields CASSVGVPDTQYF.

This clonotype came up a few times. This chain connects TRBV3-1 to TRBJ2-1; 10 bases map to TRBD2. CDR1 LGHDT and CDR2 YNNKEL come from the germline V gene (reference sequence). The CDR3 contains 15 residues. Trimming cost V 0 bases and J 8 bases; bases outside gene matches: 4. Here the CDR3 DNA reads TGTGCCAGCAGCCAAGAAGAGACTAGCGGGTATGAGCAGTTCTTC. It is translated as CASSQEETSGYEQFF.

V is TRBV20-1 and J is TRBJ2-1; 10 nucleotides align to TRBD2. V lost 6 bases, J lost 6 bases, and 8 bases stayed unmatched. The germline V gene encodes CDR1 DFQATT and CDR2 SNEGSKA (reference sequence). This CDR3 contains 14 residues. DNA of the CDR3: TGCAGTGCAAAAGCGGGAGGGCCCTTCAATGAGCAGTTCTTC. Protein sequence: CSAKAGGPFNEQFF.

The chain employs TRBV7-9 and TRBJ2-7, with 8 nucleotides matching TRBD2. CDR3 size: 14 residues. Per germline, CDR1 SEHNR and CDR2 FQNEAQ (reference sequence). Germline trimming cut 1 base from V and 6 bases from J; bases unmatched to any gene: 5. The CDR3 DNA follows: TGTGCCAGCAGCTTAGAGGTAGCGGGACTCGAGCAGTACTTC. Protein: CASSLEVAGLEQYF.

This chain uses TRBV2 with TRBJ2-7, with D uncertain. This CDR3 is 11 amino acids long. V lost 1 base, J lost 5 bases, and 3 bases lay in between. CDR1 is SNHLY, CDR2 FYNNEI, per germline. The chain's CDR3 is CASSEGHEQYF. As DNA, the CDR3 is TGTGCCAGCAGTGAAGGCCACGAGCAGTACTTC.

V usage is TRBV7-2 and J usage is TRBJ1-1; D perhaps matches TRBD1 (6 bases). The CDR3 is made up of 15 amino acids. V was clipped by 2 bases and J by 1 base, with 11 bases between them. Germline CDR1 SGHTA, CDR2 FQGNSA. The DNA of the CDR3 is TGTGCCAGCAGCTTACGGTTGGGGGCGAACACTGAAGCTTTCTTT. Protein sequence: CASSLRLGANTEAFF.

Many counts were recorded for this clonotype. This chain uses TRBV7-6 with TRBJ1-5; 8 nucleotides align to TRBD1. The V and J ends lost 5 bases and 6 bases, in that order; junction bases with no gene match: 6. Per the germline V gene, CDR1 is SGHVS and CDR2 is FNYEAQ. The CDR3 length is 14 residues. CDR3: CASSAGTGGQPQHF. DNA for the CDR3: TGTGCCAGCAGCGCCGGGACAGGCGGTCAGCCCCAGCATTTT.

In this sample, this clonotype turned up a few times. This rearrangement joins TRBV12-3 or TRBV12-4 to TRBJ1-2; 7 nucleotides agree with TRBD1. The length of the CDR3 is 14 residues. Trimming took 6 bases from V and 8 from J; bases not matched to a gene: 12. CDR3 nucleotide sequence: TGTGCCAGCAGGTGGGGCAGGGGGATGGACGGCTACACCTTC. Translating it yields CASRWGRGMDGYTF.

This rearrangement joins TRBV29-1 to TRBJ2-7, with 9 nucleotides matching TRBD1. This CDR3 spans 11 amino acids. Germline V gene lookup returns CDR1 SQVTM and CDR2 ANQGSEA. V dropped 7 bases and J dropped 3; count of bases not matched to a gene: 1. The CDR3 spells CSGGQGYEQYF. CDR3 nucleotides: TGCAGCGGGGGACAGGGCTACGAGCAGTACTTC.

This chain uses TRBV6-6 with TRBJ1-4, with 9 bases matching TRBD1. Germline V lookup: CDR1 MNHNY, CDR2 SVGAGI (reference sequence). V lost 6 bases to trimming and J lost 7 bases; unmatched junction nucleotides: 15. This CDR3 comprises 17 residues. Here the CDR3 DNA reads TGTGCCAGCAGAGTCTGGACAGGGGTGGAAGGTTCTGAAAAACTGTTTTTT. Its protein product is CASRVWTGVEGSEKLFF.

The gene calls are TRBV4-3 and TRBJ2-1, with D unclear. Germline loops: CDR1 LGHNA, CDR2 YSLEER. The CDR3 runs to 13 residues. Trimming shortened V by 1 base and J by 5 bases, and 6 bases separated the two germline ends. The CDR3 loop is CASSQALHNEQFF. CDR3 sequence (DNA): TGCGCCAGCAGCCAAGCACTCCACAATGAGCAGTTCTTC.

This clonotype has just a few counts. The J gene is TRBJ1-1, the V gene TRBV20-1; D unresolved. Trimming stripped 1 base from V and 6 bases from J, with 12 bases between. Germline values: CDR1 DFQATT, CDR2 SNEGSKA (reference sequence). The CDR3 totals 13 residues. CDR3 residues: CSARVTGMPEAFF. The CDR3 DNA reads TGCAGTGCTAGAGTGACGGGTATGCCTGAAGCTTTCTTT.

This clonotype was seen at least ten times. J is TRBJ2-5 and V is TRBV7-9; D is unclear. The CDR3 is 12 residues long. Trimming stripped 5 bases from V and 4 bases from J, with 8 bases between. Germline lookup yields CDR1 SEHNR and CDR2 FQNEAQ (reference sequence). The CDR3: CASSPQGETQYF. CDR3 bases: TGTGCCAGCAGCCCACAAGGAGAGACCCAGTACTTC.

The rearrangement uses TRBV9 and TRBJ1-6; D is unclear. With 0 bases removed from V and 10 bases from J, the gap between germline ends came to 8 bases. This CDR3 comprises 13 residues. Germline V gives CDR1 SGDLS, CDR2 YYNGEE. The CDR3 sequence is CASSVVRGSPLHF. The CDR3 bases are TGTGCCAGCAGCGTAGTCCGTGGATCACCCCTCCACTTT.

This clonotype was recorded a few times. The chain has TRBV9 and TRBJ1-3; no reliable D call. The CDR3 is 16 residues long. In germline, CDR1 is SGDLS, CDR2 YYNGEE. The germline V and J ends were trimmed by 0 bases and 0 bases, with 10 bases remaining between them. The CDR3 here is CASSVEGAPSGNTIYF. The CDR3 nucleotides read TGTGCCAGCAGCGTAGAGGGAGCACCCTCTGGAAACACCATATATTTT.

This chain joins TRBV7-2 and TRBJ1-4; 7 nucleotides agree with TRBD1. The germline gives CDR1 SGHTA, CDR2 FQGNSA. With V trimmed by 5 bases and J by 10 bases, 7 bases remained unmatched. The CDR3 has 13 amino acids. The CDR3 region has the DNA TGTGCCAGCAGCCCGAGGGGACAGCTAAAACTGTTTTTT. Amino acids: CASSPRGQLKLFF.

The CDR3 sequence is CASSFTGDYGYTF. CDR3 DNA sequence: TGTGCCAGCAGTTTTACAGGGGACTATGGCTACACCTTC. The V and J genes are TRBV12-3 or TRBV12-4 and TRBJ1-2; 7 nucleotides agree with TRBD1. V lost 3 bases to trimming and J lost 3 bases; unmatched junction nucleotides: 1. The CDR3 is 13 amino acids.

The genes are TRBV15 and TRBJ2-7; 9 positions match TRBD1. The junction had 6 bases not matched to a gene; V was cut back by 4 bases and J by 2 bases. Germline V lookup: CDR1 LNHNV, CDR2 YYDKDF (reference sequence). This CDR3 is 15 amino acids long. CDR3 amino acids: CATSKGQGPPYEQYF. The DNA of the CDR3 is TGTGCCACCAGCAAAGGACAGGGGCCTCCCTACGAGCAGTACTTC. Together with reference TRBV15 and TRBJ2-7, the CDR3 gives the full variable domain: DAMVIQNPRYQVTQFGKPVTLSCSQTLNHNVMYWYQQKSSQAPKLLFHYYDKDFNNEADTPDNFQSRRPNTSFCFLDIRSPGLGDTAMYLCATSKGQGPPYEQYFGPGTRLTVT.

The chain has TRBV6-1 and TRBJ2-7, with a weak D call TRBD2 (6 bases). The germline V and J ends were trimmed by 2 bases and 11 bases, with 10 bases remaining between them. The CDR3 is made up of 11 amino acids. The germline V gene has CDR1 MNHNS and CDR2 SASEGT. Written as DNA, the CDR3 is TGTGCCAGCAGTGAACCTAGCGTGAAGTACTTC. Encoded protein: CASSEPSVKYF.

The chain recombines TRBV20-1 with TRBJ1-6; D ambiguous. This CDR3 has 15 residues. CDR1 is DFQATT, CDR2 SNEGSKA, per germline (reference sequence). Deletions cut 3 bases from V and 10 bases from J, with 19 bases between. The DNA for the CDR3 is TGCAGTGCTAGTGTTCGTGGGGTGGAGTCGTCACCCCTCCACTTT. It encodes CSASVRGVESSPLHF.